A selection of T cell receptor beta chains follows, all from one sample in a study of human T cells and chemical hapten exposure. Each CDR3 protein gets one entry after TCRdb re-called the RACE reads with MiXCR. The sample holds tens of thousands of distinct CDR3 sequences, 11% seen once. The sequencing used whole blood, collected in connection with sensitization to the hapten diphenylcyclopropenone (DPC). The receptors come from a woman in her thirties with alopecia areata. Some clones in this sample may be carry-over from other donors' samples. Each CDR3 is given without its conserved first and last residue.

V gene	J gene	CDR3 protein
TRBV7-7	TRBJ2-3	ASSFGTGGRDTQY
TRBV29-1	TRBJ1-1	SGEGGGTEAF
TRBV10-2	TRBJ2-5	ASSVVNVQETQY
TRBV20-1	TRBJ1-2	SAPMRDYGYT
TRBV6-1	TRBJ1-6	ASSEASRLGNSPLH
TRBV7-2	TRBJ1-5	ASSPPPRGLVNQPQH
TRBV6-6	TRBJ2-3	ACSYYRLSGGGTDTQY
TRBV2	TRBJ2-5	ASRQTSQETQY
TRBV29-1	TRBJ1-2	SVEVGDGYGYT
TRBV6-8	TRBJ1-4	ASSYSRMREKLF
TRBV29-1	TRBJ2-3	SVESGDSDTQY
TRBV29-1	TRBJ2-1	SVETYNEQF
TRBV28	TRBJ2-7	ASRYRQGMYEQY
TRBV29-1	TRBJ2-7	SVMDKTRSYEQY
TRBV15	TRBJ2-2	ATSRDRLPDGELF
TRBV28	TRBJ2-3	ASMTGSADTQY
TRBV11-2	TRBJ1-5	ASSPDSNQPQH
TRBV7-8	TRBJ2-3	ASREKRASGRTDTQY
TRBV6-4	TRBJ1-4	ASNRTGTTENEKLF
TRBV10-2	TRBJ2-3	ASSVQNSRTDTQY
TRBV6-5	TRBJ2-3	ASSPSRRPGRDTQY
TRBV27	TRBJ1-6	ASSWGTGQPLH
TRBV7-9	TRBJ2-1	ASSSLRGEQF
TRBV7-2	TRBJ1-2	ASSLFTGGNYGYT
TRBV12-3/TRBV12-4	TRBJ2-1	ASSFSPLRVNEQF
TRBV9	TRBJ2-1	ASSTGPVGNEQF
TRBV11-2	TRBJ2-3	ASRPGQNTDTQY
TRBV18	TRBJ2-1	ASATGLGQF
TRBV6-2/TRBV6-3	TRBJ1-1	ASTQQLGVFTEAF
TRBV10-2	TRBJ2-3	ASLGAITETQY
TRBV5-1	TRBJ2-1	ASSLGQGVIYNEQF
TRBV29-1	TRBJ2-2	SVRDSYTGELF
TRBV4-2	TRBJ2-3	ASSQDPSGPYTQY
TRBV24-1	TRBJ1-2	ATSDVPTGGRNYGYT
TRBV3-1	TRBJ1-2	ASKGGRHYGYT
TRBV6-2/TRBV6-3	TRBJ2-7	ASRDPGTGSYEQY
TRBV4-3	TRBJ2-6	ASSQESIQAGANVLT
TRBV19	TRBJ2-2	ASSIRQGANTGELF
TRBV5-1	TRBJ2-5	ASSRNEETQY
TRBV20-1	TRBJ1-1	SARDIRTNTEAF